One sample yielded the 25 T cell receptor beta chains listed below, sequenced in a study of blood T cell repertoires in COVID-19. Sequencing used immunoSEQ multiplex PCR; TCRdb keeps in-frame clones, though not all of them. The data show around 110,000 clones, 85% to 95% seen once. Source material: peripheral blood. Every receptor here comes from a woman aged 25 to 39 with acute or convalescent COVID-19.

The chain couples TRBV28 to TRBJ2-1; TRBD2 matches 7 bases. With 8 bases clipped from V and 1 base from J, the junction kept 5 bases outside the gene matches. Germline V gene data show CDR1 as MDHEN and CDR2 as SYDVKM. This CDR3 has 14 residues. Written as DNA, the CDR3 is TGTGCCAGCTTGCCGGGGGGTTCCTACAATGAGCAGTTCTTC. It yields the protein CASLPGGSYNEQFF.

This chain links TRBV15 with TRBJ1-2; D might be TRBD1 (6 bases). The CDR3 contains 15 residues. V was shortened by 1 base and J by 5 bases, with 14 bases between the two germline ends. CDR1 and CDR2 from the germline V gene are LNHNV and YYDKDF (reference sequence). The CDR3 spells CATSRVAGDGYGYTF. The CDR3 DNA is TGTGCCACCAGCAGAGTAGCAGGGGACGGGTATGGCTACACCTTC.

The J gene is TRBJ2-7, the V gene TRBV18; 7 nucleotides line up with TRBD2. The CDR3 loop spans 18 amino acids. Germline loops: CDR1 KGHSH, CDR2 LQKENI. V shed 2 bases, J shed 2 bases, and the junction held 15 bases outside the gene matches. CDR3 sequence (DNA): TGTGCCAGCTCACCAGTCCCAGTAAGTGGGACTACAACCTACGAGCAGTACTTC. Translation gives CASSPVPVSGTTTYEQYF.

The chain is built from TRBV10-3 and TRBJ2-2, with 9 bases lining up with TRBD2. The CDR3 loop spans 16 amino acids. V lost 5 bases and J lost 3; bases outside the gene matches: 7. Looked up from germline, CDR1 is ENHRY and CDR2 is SYGVKD. This CDR3 reads CAISRAGGQDTGELFF. CDR3 DNA sequence: TGTGCCATCAGTCGGGCGGGAGGGCAAGACACCGGGGAGCTGTTTTTT.

The chain has TRBV12-5 and TRBJ1-2; 12 nucleotides align to TRBD1. Trimming cost V 7 bases and J 8 bases; bases outside gene matches: 11. The CDR3 is 15 residues long. CDR1 and CDR2 from the germline V gene are LGHNT and FRNRAP. DNA of the CDR3: TGTGCTAGTGATCGCCCCGGGACAGGGGGCCGCGGCTACACCTTC. It translates to CASDRPGTGGRGYTF.

The genes are TRBV4-3 and TRBJ1-1, with a weak D call TRBD1 (6 bases). Trimming cost V 1 base and J 4 bases, with 10 bases left between them. The CDR3 extends over 14 amino acids. Germline CDR1 LGHNA, CDR2 YSLEER. CDR3 amino acids: CASSQVVRGTEAFF. The CDR3 nucleotides read TGCGCCAGCAGCCAAGTGGTCAGGGGCACTGAAGCTTTCTTT.

This chain uses TRBV11-2 with TRBJ2-1; 9 bases match TRBD1. The CDR3 has 15 amino acids. The ends lost 1 base at V and 9 bases at J; junction bases unmatched: 7. CDR1 is SGHAT, CDR2 FQNNGV, per germline. CDR3 amino acids: CASSLVGQGKAEQFF. CDR3 DNA sequence: TGTGCCAGCAGCTTAGTGGGACAGGGAAAGGCTGAGCAGTTCTTC.

The J gene is TRBJ2-2, the V gene TRBV5-1; D might be TRBD2 (6 bases). CDR3 length: 15 amino acids. Germline V CDR1 and CDR2: SGHRS, YFSETQ. The V end lost 2 bases, the J end lost 2 bases, and 10 bases lay between the germline ends. The CDR3 sequence is CASSFAGINTGELFF. The CDR3 DNA is TGCGCCAGCAGCTTCGCGGGAATAAACACCGGGGAGCTGTTTTTT.

The genes are TRBV11-2 and TRBJ1-2; 9 bases are shared with TRBD1. This CDR3 spans 15 amino acids. The V gene's germline CDR1 is SGHAT and CDR2 FQNNGV. V gave up 4 bases and J gave up 8 bases; unmatched junction bases: 11. The CDR3 here is CASSSQRDRAWGYTF. CDR3 DNA sequence: TGTGCCAGCAGCTCACAGCGGGACAGGGCTTGGGGCTACACCTTC.

This clone has a single count. This chain uses TRBV4-2 with TRBJ2-1; TRBD2 matches at 12 bases. With 2 bases clipped from V and 4 bases from J, the junction kept 12 bases outside the gene matches. The CDR3 sequence is 19 residues long. CDR1 and CDR2 from the germline V gene are LGHNA and YNFKEQ. The CDR3 nucleotides read TGTGCCAGCAGCCAATCCACTGTTAGACTAGCGGGAGATTACAATGAGCAGTTCTTC. Its protein product is CASSQSTVRLAGDYNEQFF.

In nucleotides, the CDR3 is TGTGCCAGCAGCCAGCGGCCGGGACTAGAAGTCTCGAGTGAGCAGTTCTTC. This sequence encodes CASSQRPGLEVSSEQFF. The chain couples TRBV7-9 to TRBJ2-1; 8 positions agree with TRBD2. V trimming: 5 bases; J trimming: 9 bases; junction bases outside the gene matches: 18. This CDR3 is built from 17 residues. From germline, CDR1 is SEHNR and CDR2 FQNEAQ (reference sequence).

This sequence joins TRBV7-2 and TRBJ1-3; 7 bases line up with TRBD1. The junction had 2 bases not matched to a gene; V was cut back by 3 bases and J by 0 bases. Germline V gene sequence: CDR1 SGHTA, CDR2 FQGNSA. This CDR3 spans 15 amino acids. Written as DNA, the CDR3 is TGTGCCAGCAGCTTTTACAGGGGCTCTGGAAACACCATATATTTT. It specifies CASSFYRGSGNTIYF. Filled out from reference TRBV7-2 and TRBJ1-3, the complete variable domain reads GAGVSQSPSNKVTEKGKDVELRCDPISGHTALYWYRQSLGQGLEFLIYFQGNSAPDKSGLPSDRFSAERTGGSVSTLTIQRTQQEDSAVYLCASSFYRGSGNTIYFGEGSWLTVV.

The genes are TRBV10-3 and TRBJ1-5, with 8 bases lining up with TRBD1. Germline V gives CDR1 ENHRY, CDR2 SYGVKD. V shed 3 bases and J 2 bases; nucleotides not matched to a gene: 9. This CDR3 contains 17 residues. The CDR3 sequence: CAISDSRQGAGNQPQHF. CDR3 nucleotide sequence: TGTGCCATCAGTGATTCCCGGCAGGGGGCGGGCAATCAGCCCCAGCATTTT.

The J gene is TRBJ1-1, the V gene TRBV19; D gene unclear. The ends were cut back, 0 bases at V and 2 bases at J, with 7 bases in the middle. The CDR3 loop spans 14 amino acids. Looked up from germline, CDR1 is LNHDA and CDR2 is SQIVND (reference sequence). CDR3 amino acids: CASSIDIFNTEAFF. CDR3 DNA sequence: TGTGCCAGTAGTATAGATATTTTTAACACTGAAGCTTTCTTT.

DNA for the CDR3: TGTGCCAGCAGCCAACCTAGCGGTATGAACAATGAGCAGTTCTTC. This translates into CASSQPSGMNNEQFF. V gene TRBV14 combines with J gene TRBJ2-1; 7 bases are shared with TRBD2. Germline V gives CDR1 SGHDN, CDR2 FVKESK. CDR3 size: 15 residues. Trimming cost V 2 bases and J 5 bases; bases outside gene matches: 6.

The rearrangement links TRBV7-9 to TRBJ1-2; possibly TRBD1 for D (6 bases). This CDR3 has 15 amino acids. V lost 5 bases, J lost 1 base, and 14 bases lay in between. Germline V CDR1 and CDR2: SEHNR, FQNEAQ (reference sequence). The CDR3 region has the DNA TGTGCCAGCAGCGCTCGACAGGACCATAACTATGGCTACACCTTC. Its translation: CASSARQDHNYGYTF.

J is TRBJ2-7 and V is TRBV7-2; tentative D call: TRBD2 (5 bases). CDR1 is SGHTA, CDR2 FQGNSA, per germline. The CDR3 consists of 13 residues. V was cut by 1 base and J by 6 bases, with 10 bases left in between. The CDR3 region is CASSLGAGGEQYF. CDR3 nucleotides: TGTGCCAGCAGCTTAGGGGCCGGAGGCGAGCAGTACTTC.

The chain carries TRBV29-1 and TRBJ1-3; D is ambiguous. The germline gives CDR1 SQVTM, CDR2 ANQGSEA. This CDR3 has 17 residues. With 5 bases removed from V and 0 bases from J, the gap between germline ends came to 20 bases. The CDR3 sequence: CSVKTGSPEGSGNTIYF. CDR3 in DNA: TGCAGCGTTAAGACCGGGTCTCCGGAGGGCTCTGGAAACACCATATATTTT.

The chain couples TRBV5-1 to TRBJ1-4, with D hard to call. The CDR3 extends over 15 amino acids. Trimming stripped 2 bases from V and 7 bases from J, with 15 bases between. Looked up from germline, CDR1 is SGHRS and CDR2 is YFSETQ. The CDR3 DNA reads as TGCGCCAGCAGCTTCGGGTCACAATTTACTGAAAAACTGTTTTTT. Amino acids: CASSFGSQFTEKLFF. Together with reference TRBV5-1 and TRBJ1-4, the CDR3 gives the full variable domain: KAGVTQTPRYLIKTRGQQVTLSCSPISGHRSVSWYQQTPGQGLQFLFEYFSETQRNKGNFPGRFSGRQFSNSRSEMNVSTLELGDSALYLCASSFGSQFTEKLFFGSGTQLSVL.

V is TRBV11-3 and J is TRBJ2-5; D unresolved. The CDR3 is made up of 14 amino acids. Per the germline V gene, CDR1 is SGHNT and CDR2 is YENEEA. The V end was cut by 0 bases, the J end by 3 bases, with 8 bases between. The CDR3 DNA sequence: TGTGCCAGCAGCTTAGATGGCGGAGAAGAGACCCAGTACTTC. It translates to CASSLDGGEETQYF. Drawing the rest from reference TRBV11-3 and TRBJ2-5, the complete variable domain is EAGVVQSPRYKIIEKKQPVAFWCNPISGHNTLYWYLQNLGQGPELLIRYENEEAVDDSQLPKDRFSAERLKGVDSTLKIQPAELGDSAVYLCASSLDGGEETQYFGPGTRLLVL.

The chain employs TRBV7-9 and TRBJ2-3, with a possible D match to TRBD2 (6 bases). Germline-derived CDR1 and CDR2 are SEHNR and FQNEAQ (reference sequence). V was trimmed by 3 bases and J by 4 bases, leaving 11 bases between them. The CDR3 contains 14 residues. The CDR3 region is CASSLSGVPDTQYF. In nucleotides, the CDR3 is TGTGCCAGCAGCTTGTCGGGAGTCCCAGATACGCAGTATTTT.

The V call is TRBV29-1, the J call TRBJ2-7; 8 nucleotides line up with TRBD1. This CDR3 region has 13 residues. Germline lookup yields CDR1 SQVTM and CDR2 ANQGSEA. V was clipped by 6 bases and J by 1 base; unmatched bases: 5. The CDR3 DNA is TGCAGCGTGGCGACAGGGGAGTCCTACGAGCAGTACTTC. Amino acids: CSVATGESYEQYF.

A single count supports this clone. The chain links TRBV7-2 to TRBJ1-1, with a possible D match to TRBD1 (6 bases). Between the trimmed V and J ends, which lost 3 bases and 4 bases, there was a span of 18 bases. The CDR3 length is 16 residues. Per germline, CDR1 SGHTA and CDR2 FQGNSA. For the CDR3, the DNA is TGTGCCAGCAGCTTCCGGGGGGGGGCGTATGGCACTGAAGCTTTCTTT. Its translation: CASSFRGGAYGTEAFF.

The chain uses TRBV28 and TRBJ1-3; the match to TRBD1 covers 9 bases. Germline V gene data show CDR1 as MDHEN and CDR2 as SYDVKM. CDR3 length: 14 amino acids. The J segment lost 4 bases and the V segment lost 5 bases, leaving 3 bases of the junction unmatched. CDR3 in DNA: TGTGCCAGCAGTCCGGGACAGGGCGGAAACACCATATATTTT. Its translation is CASSPGQGGNTIYF.

The V gene is TRBV4-3, the J gene TRBJ1-2, with 7 bases matching TRBD1. The CDR3 runs 16 residues. J was trimmed by 4 bases and V by 0 bases; bases with no gene match: 8. The germline gives CDR1 LGHNA, CDR2 YSLEER. The CDR3 nucleotides are TGCGCCAGCAGCCAAGATTTTAGGGACAGCGTCTATGGCTACACCTTC. Amino acids: CASSQDFRDSVYGYTF.